This T cell receptor (beta chain) was identified in a study of neurological immune-mediated disorders. The CDR3 has 15 residues. Germline V gene lookup returns CDR1 SGHDT and CDR2 YYEEEE. With V trimmed by 0 bases and J by 5 bases, 6 bases remained unmatched. TCRdb fed the 5' RACE reads into MiXCR, producing one record per CDR3 protein. The data show tens of thousands of distinct CDR3 sequences, 10% seen once. The table lists this clonotype with many counts. Unsorted libraries were prepared from 2 million PBMCs held at -80 C. This TCR was sampled from a woman between 40 and 55 years old with HTLV-1-associated myelopathy (HAM/TSP). Input material: PBMCs. The chain combines TRBV5-6 with TRBJ2-7; 9 bases are a match to TRBD1. The CDR3 loop reads CASSLGTGGYNEQYF. CDR3 nucleotides: TGTGCCAGCAGCTTGGGAACAGGGGGCTACAACGAGCAGTACTTC.